What follows describes a single T cell receptor beta chain. The data derive from a study of shared clonotypes between healthy human individuals. The CDR3 runs 16 residues. Trimming cost V 4 bases and J 1 base; bases outside gene matches: 4. Germline CDR1 reads WNHNN; CDR2 reads SYGVQD (reference sequence). Only in-frame clones appear in the TCRdb table, and some are missing; sequencing was by immunoSEQ multiplex PCR. Of some 1.5 million clones in the sample, roughly 95% were seen once. This TCR derives from a man under 40 in good health. The sequenced sample was naive CD4+ T cells sorted from blood. Stated subset: CD45RA+ positively selected. This rearrangement joins TRBV10-1 to TRBJ2-5, with 12 positions matching TRBD2. The chain's CDR3 is CASSVGTSGPQETQYF. The CDR3 coding sequence is TGCGCCAGCAGTGTGGGGACTAGCGGGCCCCAAGAGACCCAGTACTTC.